This T cell receptor (beta chain) was recovered during a study of T cells in pancreatic ductal adenocarcinoma. Regarding the study as a whole: Mean clonality was roughly 0.1 in tumors and 0.06 to 0.085 in blood, not significantly different. Tumor-versus-blood clonality comparisons may be biased toward lower tumor diversity. The resected pancreatic cancer cohort was biased toward the minority with early-stage disease. Unique clonotypes were 7 to 9-fold more numerous in blood than in tumor.

Trimming pared 6 bases from V and 4 bases from J, leaving 10 bases between. The length of the CDR3 is 13 residues. Germline V gene lookup returns CDR1 WSHSY and CDR2 SAAADI. Surgery without prior neoadjuvant therapy was the treatment of the selected pancreatic ductal adenocarcinoma patients. Only in-frame clones appear in the TCRdb table, and some are missing; sequencing was by immunoSEQ multiplex PCR. The sample lists over 90,000 clones; 90% to 95% were seen once. The count of this clone is one. Its antigen remains unidentified. This receptor was obtained from a human donor with pancreatic ductal adenocarcinoma. Input material: PBMCs. This chain links TRBV10-2 with TRBJ1-5; a weak D match, TRBD1 (5 bases). CDR3 sequence (DNA): TGCGCCAGCAGCAGGGAATTTAATCAGCCCCAGCATTTT. It translates to CASSREFNQPQHF.